Shown below are 17 T cell receptor beta chains from a single sample sequenced in a study of Ad26.COV2.S vaccination and SARS-CoV-2 variants. Treatment specified: about 20 received Ad26.COV2.S at low or high dose, single or two shots; 5 received placebo; per-sample allocation not given. At day 63 after the first vaccine or placebo injection, samples were drawn. The data were produced by immunoSEQ multiplex PCR, yet TCRdb's version contains in-frame clones alone and is incomplete. The data show just over 350,000 clones, 70% to 90% seen once. Sequencing used peripheral blood, obtained in a trial of Ad26.COV2.S vaccine versus placebo. All receptors derive from a person aged 18-60 years who received the Ad26.COV2.S COVID-19 vaccine or a placebo.

V is TRBV30 and J is TRBJ1-1, with TRBD1 matching over 12 bases. V trimming: 0 bases; J trimming: 4 bases; junction bases outside the gene matches: 9. The CDR3 is 17 residues long. Germline CDR1 reads GTSNPN; CDR2 reads SVGIG (reference sequence). This CDR3 reads CAWSVRDRGLFGTEAFF. DNA for the CDR3: TGTGCCTGGAGTGTGAGGGACAGGGGGCTCTTCGGCACTGAAGCTTTCTTT. Full variable domain (remainder filled in from reference TRBV30 and TRBJ1-1): SQTIHQWPATLVQPVGSPLSLECTVEGTSNPNLYWYRQAAGRGLQLLFYSVGIGQISSEVPQNLSASRPQDRQFILSSKKLLLSDSGFYLCAWSVRDRGLFGTEAFFGQGTRLTVV.

This clone occurred once. Other DNA sequences in the same sample also yield this CDR3. The chain carries TRBV6-5 and TRBJ2-3; D not resolved. The CDR3 runs 15 residues. V lost 0 bases, J lost 0 bases, and 7 bases lay in between. Looked up from germline, CDR1 is MNHEY and CDR2 is SVGAGI. CDR3 in DNA: TGTGCCAGCAGTTACTCAGTTACTAGCACAGATACGCAGTATTTT. Its translation: CASSYSVTSTDTQYF.

With regard to this clone: One junction end disagrees with the germline gene, perhaps due to a read error. The chain links TRBV19 to TRBJ1-6; D is unresolved. This CDR3 spans 14 amino acids. The germline V gene has CDR1 LNHDA and CDR2 SQIVND (reference sequence). The CDR3 spells CGSSGREDNSPLHF. CDR3 bases: TGCGGATCGTCTGGACGGGAAGATAATTCACCCCTCCACTTT.

The genes are TRBV11-2 and TRBJ2-1, with 7 bases aligning to TRBD1. The length of the CDR3 is 15 residues. Germline loops: CDR1 SGHAT, CDR2 FQNNGV. V was pared by 1 base and J by 5 bases, with 5 bases of the junction left unmatched. This CDR3 reads CASSLGQGYHNEQFF. The CDR3 DNA is TGTGCCAGCAGCTTAGGACAGGGATACCACAATGAGCAGTTCTTC.

The chain links TRBV5-1 to TRBJ2-5, with 8 nucleotides matching TRBD1. CDR3 size: 15 residues. Unmatched junction bases numbered 5, after V lost 0 bases and J lost 4 bases. Germline V gene data show CDR1 as SGHRS and CDR2 as YFSETQ. As DNA, the CDR3 is TGCGCCAGCAGCTTGGAGGGGACAGGACTAGAGACCCAGTACTTC. Translation gives CASSLEGTGLETQYF. Full variable domain (remainder filled in from reference TRBV5-1 and TRBJ2-5): KAGVTQTPRYLIKTRGQQVTLSCSPISGHRSVSWYQQTPGQGLQFLFEYFSETQRNKGNFPGRFSGRQFSNSRSEMNVSTLELGDSALYLCASSLEGTGLETQYFGPGTRLLVL.

The chain joins TRBV18 to TRBJ2-7, with a tentative D call TRBD1 (5 bases). Germline values: CDR1 KGHSH, CDR2 LQKENI. The CDR3 is made up of 16 amino acids. V was shortened by 0 bases and J by 0 bases, with 12 bases between the two germline ends. Written as DNA, the CDR3 is TGTGCCAGCTCACCACCGTACCGGACACGCTCCTACGAGCAGTACTTC. Its translation: CASSPPYRTRSYEQYF.

The chain uses TRBV7-9 and TRBJ2-1, with 7 bases identical to TRBD1. The CDR3 is made up of 12 amino acids. In germline, CDR1 is SEHNR, CDR2 FQNEAQ (reference sequence). The junction had 9 bases not matched to a gene; V was cut back by 11 bases and J by 8 bases. CDR3 protein: CAGDRVVDEQFF. The CDR3 DNA reads as TGTGCCGGCGACAGGGTGGTCGATGAGCAGTTCTTC.

The chain uses TRBV19 and TRBJ2-7; a weak D match, TRBD1 (5 bases). Germline CDR1 LNHDA, CDR2 SQIVND (reference sequence). Trimming removed 1 base from V and 0 bases from J, with 13 bases in between. CDR3 length: 16 amino acids. The chain's CDR3 is CASSIAVTGPSYEQYF. The CDR3 DNA is TGTGCCAGTAGTATAGCTGTAACAGGACCCTCCTACGAGCAGTACTTC.

The chain is built from TRBV9 and TRBJ2-7, with D possibly being TRBD2 (5 bases). Germline-derived CDR1 and CDR2 are SGDLS and YYNGEE. Trimming cost V 3 bases and J 4 bases, with 11 bases left between them. The length of the CDR3 is 13 residues. CDR3 amino acids: CASSAQPGYEQYF. The DNA of the CDR3 is TGTGCCAGCAGCGCCCAACCGGGGTACGAGCAGTACTTC.

This clone was detected only once. J is TRBJ1-2 and V is TRBV7-9; 7 nucleotides agree with TRBD1. The CDR3 has 14 amino acids. With V trimmed by 3 bases and J by 3 bases, 4 bases remained unmatched. CDR1 is SEHNR, CDR2 FQNEAQ, per germline (reference sequence). The CDR3 here is CASSLGQTHYGYTF. The DNA for the CDR3 is TGTGCCAGCAGCTTGGGACAGACGCACTATGGCTACACCTTC.

V gene TRBV28 combines with J gene TRBJ2-3; TRBD2 matches 9 bases. This CDR3 is 15 amino acids long. Germline CDR1 is MDHEN and CDR2 is SYDVKM. The V and J ends lost 6 bases and 7 bases, in that order; junction bases with no gene match: 11. CDR3 DNA sequence: TGTGCCAGCAGCCTGTCGGGAGCGGGAGGACATACGCAGTATTTT. Translated: CASSLSGAGGHTQYF.

The rearrangement uses TRBV5-8 and TRBJ1-6; D unclear. Per the germline V gene, CDR1 is SGHTS and CDR2 is YDEGEE. V was cut by 0 bases and J by 6 bases, with 4 bases left in between. This CDR3 has 13 amino acids. The CDR3 DNA is TGTGCCAGCAGCTTGGGACTTAATTCACCCCTCCACTTT. Amino acids: CASSLGLNSPLHF.

V is TRBV5-6 and J is TRBJ1-4, with 7 bases fitting TRBD1. This CDR3 comprises 16 residues. Germline V lookup: CDR1 SGHDT, CDR2 YYEEEE. V lost 0 bases and J lost 7; bases outside the gene matches: 9. The CDR3 DNA reads TGTGCCAGCAGCTTGGAATTCACAGGGGAGGGTGAAAAACTGTTTTTT. This codes for CASSLEFTGEGEKLFF.

The genes are TRBV6-5 and TRBJ2-3, with D unresolved. The CDR3 extends over 14 amino acids. V gave up 5 bases and J gave up 4 bases, with 13 bases separating them. Per germline, CDR1 MNHEY and CDR2 SVGAGI. The CDR3 DNA follows: TGTGCCAGCAGTACTATTTCCGTTTCAGATACGCAGTATTTT. It yields the protein CASSTISVSDTQYF.

This chain uses TRBV6-1 with TRBJ1-2; D is perhaps TRBD1 (5 bases). Germline V gene lookup returns CDR1 MNHNS and CDR2 SASEGT. The V end was cut by 2 bases, the J end by 2 bases, with 9 bases between. CDR3 size: 14 residues. The CDR3 bases are TGTGCCAGCAGTGAAAATAGGGGAAACTATGGCTACACCTTC. Its protein product is CASSENRGNYGYTF.

This clone is a singleton in its sample. This chain uses TRBV20-1 with TRBJ1-1, with a tentative D call TRBD1 (5 bases). Trimming shortened V by 3 bases and J by 1 base, and 15 bases separated the two germline ends. From germline, CDR1 is DFQATT and CDR2 SNEGSKA (reference sequence). The CDR3 contains 15 residues. The CDR3 reads CSASGGGTRNTEAFF. For the CDR3, the DNA is TGCAGTGCTAGTGGGGGGGGTACTAGGAACACTGAAGCTTTCTTT.

This chain links TRBV15 with TRBJ2-3; 7 bases line up with TRBD2. Germline trimming cut 0 bases from V and 6 bases from J; bases unmatched to any gene: 3. Looked up from germline, CDR1 is LNHNV and CDR2 is YYDKDF (reference sequence). The CDR3 has 14 residues. CDR3 loop: CATSRDTSVDTQYF. CDR3 coding DNA: TGTGCCACCAGCAGAGATACTAGCGTTGATACGCAGTATTTT.